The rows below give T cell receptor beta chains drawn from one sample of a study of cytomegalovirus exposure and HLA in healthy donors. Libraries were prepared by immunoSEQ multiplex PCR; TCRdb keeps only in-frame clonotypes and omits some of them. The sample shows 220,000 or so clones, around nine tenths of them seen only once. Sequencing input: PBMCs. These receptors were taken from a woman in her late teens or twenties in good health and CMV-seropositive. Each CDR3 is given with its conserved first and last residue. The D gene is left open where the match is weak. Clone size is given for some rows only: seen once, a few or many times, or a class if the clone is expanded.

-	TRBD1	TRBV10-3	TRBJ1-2	TGTGCCATCAGACCAGACAGGGGGGCCTATGGCTACACCTTC	CAIRPDRGAYGYTF
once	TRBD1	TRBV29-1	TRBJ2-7	TGCAGCGTTCTAGGGACAGGCGACTACGAGCAGTACTTC	CSVLGTGDYEQYF
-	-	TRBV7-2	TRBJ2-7	TGTGCCAGCAGCTTGGGCAGGGCGTCCTACGAGCAGTACTTC	CASSLGRASYEQYF
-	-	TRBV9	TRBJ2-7	TGTGCCAGCAGCGTCCAGGGGGGTTACGAGCAGTACTTC	CASSVQGGYEQYF
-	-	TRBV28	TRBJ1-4	TGTGCCAGCAGTCGCGCGGGACTGCAGAATGAAAAACTGTTTTTT	CASSRAGLQNEKLFF
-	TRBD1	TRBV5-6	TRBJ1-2	TGTGCCAGCAGCCCACAGGGGGAGGATGGCTACACCTTC	CASSPQGEDGYTF
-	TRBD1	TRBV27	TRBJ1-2	TGTGCCAGCAGTTTATCACGCGACAGGGCCCTCTATGGCTACACCTTC	CASSLSRDRALYGYTF
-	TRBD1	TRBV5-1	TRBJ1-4	TGCGCCAGCAGCCCTGGGACAGTCGATGGGGAAAAACTGTTTTTT	CASSPGTVDGEKLFF
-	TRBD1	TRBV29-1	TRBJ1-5	TGCAGCGTTAGCCCCGGGACAGCGAATCAGCCCCAGCATTTT	CSVSPGTANQPQHF
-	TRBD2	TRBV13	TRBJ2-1	TGTGCCAGCAGCCCGACTAGCGGGGGTAATGAGCAGTTCTTC	CASSPTSGGNEQFF
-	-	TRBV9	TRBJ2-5	TGTGCCAGCAGCGTAGAAGGGGCGGGACAGCAAGAGACCCAGTACTTC	CASSVEGAGQQETQYF
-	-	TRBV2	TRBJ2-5	TGTGCCAGCAGTGATGAGGGAGAGACCCAGTACTTC	CASSDEGETQYF
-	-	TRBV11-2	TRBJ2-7	TGTGCCAGCAGCTTAAGAGCGGAGGCAAGGTACGAGCAGTACTTC	CASSLRAEARYEQYF
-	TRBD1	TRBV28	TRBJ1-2	TGTGCCAGCAGTCTAACTGGACAGGGGGACGGCTACACCTTC	CASSLTGQGDGYTF
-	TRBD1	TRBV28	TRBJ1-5	TGTGCCAGCAGAACGGGACAGGGGCGGAACGGCAATCAGCCCCAGCATTTT	CASRTGQGRNGNQPQHF
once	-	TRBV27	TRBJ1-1	TGTGCCAGCAGTCCTATACAGGGAGCGAACACTGAAGCTTTCTTT	CASSPIQGANTEAFF
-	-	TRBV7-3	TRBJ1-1	TGTGCCAGCAGCTACACTATCTACACTGAAGCTTTCTTT	CASSYTIYTEAFF
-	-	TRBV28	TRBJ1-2	TGTGCCAGCAGTCCGCGAACCGGGACTTCATATGGCTACACCTTC	CASSPRTGTSYGYTF
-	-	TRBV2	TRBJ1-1	TGTGCCAGTTGGGGGCGGACTGAAGCTTTCTTT	CASWGRTEAFF
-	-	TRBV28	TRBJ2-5	TGTGCCAGCAAGAGACAGGACCAAGAGACCCAGTACTTC	CASKRQDQETQYF
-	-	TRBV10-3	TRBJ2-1	TGTGCCACCCGAGAGGACTCCTACAATGAGCAGTTCTTC	CATREDSYNEQFF
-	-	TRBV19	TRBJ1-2	TGTGCCAGTAGTACGAGGGCTCGCAACCCTTATGGCTACACCTTC	CASSTRARNPYGYTF
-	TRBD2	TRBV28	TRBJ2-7	TGTGCCAGCAGTTTTCGGCGGGAGTGGGAGCAGTACTTC	CASSFRREWEQYF
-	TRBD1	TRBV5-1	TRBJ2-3	TGCGCCAGCGGTGTTGGGACAGGGGAAACAGATACGCAGTATTTT	CASGVGTGETDTQYF